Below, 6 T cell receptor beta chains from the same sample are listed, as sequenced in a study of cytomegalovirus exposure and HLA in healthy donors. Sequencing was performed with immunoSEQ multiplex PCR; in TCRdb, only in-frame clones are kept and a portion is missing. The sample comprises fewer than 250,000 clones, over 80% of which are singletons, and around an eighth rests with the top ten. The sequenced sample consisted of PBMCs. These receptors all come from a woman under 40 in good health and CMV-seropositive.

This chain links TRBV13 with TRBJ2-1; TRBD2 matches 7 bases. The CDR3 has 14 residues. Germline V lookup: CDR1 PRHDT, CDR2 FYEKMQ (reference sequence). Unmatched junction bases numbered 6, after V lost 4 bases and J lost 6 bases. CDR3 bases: TGTGCCAGCAGCTCGCGACTAGCCCCCAATGAGCAGTTCTTC. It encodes CASSSRLAPNEQFF. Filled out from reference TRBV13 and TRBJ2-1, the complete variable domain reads AAGVIQSPRHLIKEKRETATLKCYPIPRHDTVYWYQQGPGQDPQFLISFYEKMQSDKGSIPDRFSAQQFSDYHSELNMSSLELGDSALYFCASSSRLAPNEQFFGPGTRLTVL.

The CDR3 DNA follows: TGTGCCAGCAGCTTAGATGCGGGTAGCGGGGAGCTGTTTTTT. Residues: CASSLDAGSGELFF. This chain uses TRBV7-9 with TRBJ2-2, with TRBD2 as a possible D gene (5 bases). The V gene's germline CDR1 is SEHNR and CDR2 FQNEAQ (reference sequence). V was clipped by 1 base and J by 7 bases, with 10 bases between them. The CDR3 contains 14 residues. The complete variable domain, with remaining parts taken from reference TRBV7-9 and TRBJ2-2, reads DTGVSQNPRHKITKRGQNVTFRCDPISEHNRLYWYRQTLGQGPEFLTYFQNEAQLEKSRLLSDRFSAERPKGSFSTLEIQRTEQGDSAMYLCASSLDAGSGELFFGEGSRLTVL.

Written as DNA, the CDR3 is TGTGCCAGCAGCTTAGGCGACGGGAGGTACGAGCAGTACTTC. It is translated as CASSLGDGRYEQYF. The chain links TRBV7-2 to TRBJ2-7; 7 positions agree with TRBD2. Germline V CDR1 and CDR2: SGHTA, FQGNSA. The CDR3 is 14 amino acids. The J segment lost 4 bases and the V segment lost 1 base, leaving 4 bases of the junction unmatched.

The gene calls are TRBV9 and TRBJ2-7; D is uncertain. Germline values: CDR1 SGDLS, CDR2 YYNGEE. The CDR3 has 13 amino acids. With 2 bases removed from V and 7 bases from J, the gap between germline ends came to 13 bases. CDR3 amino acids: CASSVWDGTEQYF. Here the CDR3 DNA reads TGTGCCAGCAGCGTTTGGGATGGAACTGAGCAGTACTTC.

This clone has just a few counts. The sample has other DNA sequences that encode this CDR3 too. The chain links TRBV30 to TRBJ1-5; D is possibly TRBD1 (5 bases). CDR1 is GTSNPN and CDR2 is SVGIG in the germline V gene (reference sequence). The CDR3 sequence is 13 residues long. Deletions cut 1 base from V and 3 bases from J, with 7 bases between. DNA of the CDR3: TGTGCCTGGAGTGGACAGTCCAATCAGCCCCAGCATTTT. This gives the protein CAWSGQSNQPQHF.

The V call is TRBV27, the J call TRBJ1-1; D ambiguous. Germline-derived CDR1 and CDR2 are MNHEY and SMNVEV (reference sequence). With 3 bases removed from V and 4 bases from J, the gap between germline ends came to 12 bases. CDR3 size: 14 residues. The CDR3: CASSFGEGGTEAFF. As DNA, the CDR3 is TGTGCCAGCAGTTTTGGGGAGGGAGGCACTGAAGCTTTCTTT.